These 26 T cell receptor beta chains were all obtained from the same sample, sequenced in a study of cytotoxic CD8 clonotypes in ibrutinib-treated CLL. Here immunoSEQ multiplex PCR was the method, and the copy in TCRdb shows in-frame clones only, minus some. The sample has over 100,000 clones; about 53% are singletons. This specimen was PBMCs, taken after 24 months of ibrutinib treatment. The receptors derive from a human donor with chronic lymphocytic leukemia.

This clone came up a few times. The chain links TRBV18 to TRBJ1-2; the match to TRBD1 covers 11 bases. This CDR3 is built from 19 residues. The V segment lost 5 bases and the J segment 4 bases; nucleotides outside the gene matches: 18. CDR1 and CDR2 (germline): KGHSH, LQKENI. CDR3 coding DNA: TGTGCCAGCTCAAACACTAGGACAGGGGGCGAAGTTTATGGCTATGGCTACACCTTC. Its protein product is CASSNTRTGGEVYGYGYTF.

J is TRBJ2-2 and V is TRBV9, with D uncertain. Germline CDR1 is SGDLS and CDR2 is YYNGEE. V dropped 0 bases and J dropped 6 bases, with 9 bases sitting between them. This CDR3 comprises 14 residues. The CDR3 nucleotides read TGTGCCAGCAGCGTAGAGGCGGTCCCCGGGGAGCTGTTTTTT. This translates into CASSVEAVPGELFF.

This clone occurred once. CDR3 amino acids: CASSQARQGKGEKLFF. The CDR3 DNA reads as TGCGCCAGCAGCCAAGCCAGACAGGGAAAAGGTGAAAAACTGTTTTTT. The chain links TRBV4-1 to TRBJ1-4; 7 nucleotides align to TRBD1. V shed 1 base, J shed 7 bases, and the junction held 9 bases outside the gene matches. This CDR3 is 16 amino acids long. Germline CDR1 is MGHRA and CDR2 is YSYEKL.

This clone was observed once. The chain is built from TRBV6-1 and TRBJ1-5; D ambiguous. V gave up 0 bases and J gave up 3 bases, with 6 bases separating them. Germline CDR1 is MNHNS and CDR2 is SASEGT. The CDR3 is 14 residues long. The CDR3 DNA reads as TGTGCCAGCAGTGAAGCGGGTTCCAATCAGCCCCAGCATTTT. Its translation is CASSEAGSNQPQHF.

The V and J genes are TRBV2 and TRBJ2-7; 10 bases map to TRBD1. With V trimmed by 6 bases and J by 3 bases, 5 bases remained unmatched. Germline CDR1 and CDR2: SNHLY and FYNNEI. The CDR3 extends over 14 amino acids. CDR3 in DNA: TGTGCCAGCAGACTTGGACAGGGGGGCTACGAGCAGTACTTC. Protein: CASRLGQGGYEQYF.

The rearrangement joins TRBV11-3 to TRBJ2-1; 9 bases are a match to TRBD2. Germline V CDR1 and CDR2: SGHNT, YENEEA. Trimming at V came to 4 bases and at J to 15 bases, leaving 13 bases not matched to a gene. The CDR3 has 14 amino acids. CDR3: CASSSGRGGEVRFF. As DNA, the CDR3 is TGTGCCAGCAGCTCAGGTCGCGGGGGGGAGGTTCGGTTCTTC.

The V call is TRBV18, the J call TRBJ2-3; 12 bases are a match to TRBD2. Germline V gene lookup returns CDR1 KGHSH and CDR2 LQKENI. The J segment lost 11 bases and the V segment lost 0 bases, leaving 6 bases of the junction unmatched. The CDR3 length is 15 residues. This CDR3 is CASSPPGLAGLGQYF. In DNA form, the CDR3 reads TGTGCCAGCTCACCACCGGGACTAGCGGGTTTAGGGCAGTATTTT.

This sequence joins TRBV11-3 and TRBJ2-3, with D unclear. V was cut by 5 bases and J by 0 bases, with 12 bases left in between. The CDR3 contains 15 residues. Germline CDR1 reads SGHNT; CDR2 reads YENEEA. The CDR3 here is CASSLLGRSTDTQYF. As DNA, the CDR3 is TGTGCCAGCAGCCTACTCGGACGAAGCACAGATACGCAGTATTTT.

The CDR3, as DNA: TGTGCCAGCAGTGGCGGGAAAGAGACCCAGTACTTC. It specifies CASSGGKETQYF. The chain combines TRBV28 with TRBJ2-5, with a tentative D call TRBD2 (6 bases). The CDR3 runs to 12 residues. V was cut by 5 bases and J by 3 bases, with 7 bases left in between. Looked up from germline, CDR1 is MDHEN and CDR2 is SYDVKM. Full variable domain (outside the CDR3, taken from reference TRBV28 and TRBJ2-5): DVKVTQSSRYLVKRTGEKVFLECVQDMDHENMFWYRQDPGLGLRLIYFSYDVKMKEKGDIPEGYSVSREKKERFSLILESASTNQTSMYLCASSGGKETQYFGPGTRLLVL.

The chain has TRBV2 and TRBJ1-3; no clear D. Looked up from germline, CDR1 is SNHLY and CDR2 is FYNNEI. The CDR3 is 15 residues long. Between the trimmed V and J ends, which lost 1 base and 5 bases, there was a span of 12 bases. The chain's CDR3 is CASSEDQLIRNTIYF. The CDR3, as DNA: TGTGCCAGCAGTGAAGATCAATTGATTAGAAACACCATATATTTT.

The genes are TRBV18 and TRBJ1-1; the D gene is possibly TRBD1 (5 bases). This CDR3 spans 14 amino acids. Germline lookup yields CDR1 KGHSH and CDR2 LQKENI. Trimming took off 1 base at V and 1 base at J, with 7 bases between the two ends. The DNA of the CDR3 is TGTGCCAGCTCACCACGGGACGGGAACACTGAAGCTTTCTTT. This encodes CASSPRDGNTEAFF.

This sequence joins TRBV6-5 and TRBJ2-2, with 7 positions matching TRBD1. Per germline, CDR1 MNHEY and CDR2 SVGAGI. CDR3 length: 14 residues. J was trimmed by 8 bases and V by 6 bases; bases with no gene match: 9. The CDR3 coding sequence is TGTGCCAGCAGCCAACGACAGGGAGCTGGGGAGCTGTTTTTT. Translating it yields CASSQRQGAGELFF.

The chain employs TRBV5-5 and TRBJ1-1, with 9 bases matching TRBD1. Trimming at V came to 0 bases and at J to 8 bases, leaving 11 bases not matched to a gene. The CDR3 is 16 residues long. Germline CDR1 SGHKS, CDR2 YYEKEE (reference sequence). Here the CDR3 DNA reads TGTGCCAGCAGCTTGGAGGGACAGGGAATCGGTCCCGAAGCTTTCTTT. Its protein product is CASSLEGQGIGPEAFF.

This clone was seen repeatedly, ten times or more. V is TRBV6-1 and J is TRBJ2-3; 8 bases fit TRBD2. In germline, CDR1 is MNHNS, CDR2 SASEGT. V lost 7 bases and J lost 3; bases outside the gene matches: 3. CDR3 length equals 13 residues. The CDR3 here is CASTKRGTDTQYF. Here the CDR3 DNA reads TGTGCCAGCACGAAGCGGGGGACAGATACGCAGTATTTT.

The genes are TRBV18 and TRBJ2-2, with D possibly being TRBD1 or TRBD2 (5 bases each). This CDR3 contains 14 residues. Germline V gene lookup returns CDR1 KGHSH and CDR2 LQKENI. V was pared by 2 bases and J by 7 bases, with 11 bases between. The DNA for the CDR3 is TGTGCCAGCTCACCAACGAGGGGTGGCGGGGAGCTGTTTTTT. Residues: CASSPTRGGGELFF.

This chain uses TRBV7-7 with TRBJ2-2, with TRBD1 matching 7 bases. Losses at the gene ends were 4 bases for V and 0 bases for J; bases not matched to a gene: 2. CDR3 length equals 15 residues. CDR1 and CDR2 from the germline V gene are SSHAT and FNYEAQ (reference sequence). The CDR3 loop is CASSWDSSNTGELFF. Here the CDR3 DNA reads TGTGCCAGCAGCTGGGACAGCTCGAACACCGGGGAGCTGTTTTTT.

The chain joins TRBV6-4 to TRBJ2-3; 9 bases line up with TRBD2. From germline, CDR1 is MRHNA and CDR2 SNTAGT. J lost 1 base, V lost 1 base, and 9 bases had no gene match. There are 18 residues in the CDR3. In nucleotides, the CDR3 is TGTGCCAGCAGTGACTGGTCTAGCGGGGCCCTGGGCACAGATACGCAGTATTTT. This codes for CASSDWSSGALGTDTQYF.

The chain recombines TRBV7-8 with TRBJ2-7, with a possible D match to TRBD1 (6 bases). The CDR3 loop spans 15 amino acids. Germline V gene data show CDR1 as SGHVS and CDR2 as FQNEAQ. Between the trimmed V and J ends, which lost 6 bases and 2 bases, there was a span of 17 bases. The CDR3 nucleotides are TGTGCCAGCAGACCTCCCGGGACATCTACCTACGAGCAGTACTTC. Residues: CASRPPGTSTYEQYF.

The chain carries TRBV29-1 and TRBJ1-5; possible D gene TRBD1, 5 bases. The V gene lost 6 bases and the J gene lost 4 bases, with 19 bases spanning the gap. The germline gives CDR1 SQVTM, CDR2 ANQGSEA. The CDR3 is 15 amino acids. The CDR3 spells CSVGGGDGRNQPQHF. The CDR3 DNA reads TGCAGCGTCGGTGGAGGGGACGGGAGAAATCAGCCCCAGCATTTT.

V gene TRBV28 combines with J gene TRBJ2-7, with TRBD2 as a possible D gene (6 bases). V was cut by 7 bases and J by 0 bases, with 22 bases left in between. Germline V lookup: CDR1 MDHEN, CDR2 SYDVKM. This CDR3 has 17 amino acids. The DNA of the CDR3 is TGTGCCAGCACTTTTCCCCCCGGGACTTCCAGCTCCTACGAGCAGTACTTC. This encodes CASTFPPGTSSSYEQYF.

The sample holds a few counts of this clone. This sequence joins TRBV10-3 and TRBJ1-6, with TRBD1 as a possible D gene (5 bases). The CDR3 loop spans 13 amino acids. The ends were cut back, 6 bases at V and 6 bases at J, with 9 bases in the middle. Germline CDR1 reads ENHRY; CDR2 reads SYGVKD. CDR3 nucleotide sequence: TGTGCCATCAGCGTAGACAGTAATTCACCCCTCCACTTT. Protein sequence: CAISVDSNSPLHF.

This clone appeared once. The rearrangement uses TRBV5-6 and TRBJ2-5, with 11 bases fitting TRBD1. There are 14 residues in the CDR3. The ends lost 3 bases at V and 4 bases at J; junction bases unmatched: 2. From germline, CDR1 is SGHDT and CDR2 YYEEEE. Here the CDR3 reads CASSWDRGGETQYF. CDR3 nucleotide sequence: TGTGCCAGCAGCTGGGACAGGGGGGGAGAGACCCAGTACTTC. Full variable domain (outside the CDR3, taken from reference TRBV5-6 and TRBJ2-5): DAGVTQSPTHLIKTRGQQVTLRCSPKSGHDTVSWYQQALGQGPQFIFQYYEEEERQRGNFPDRFSGHQFPNYSSELNVNALLLGDSALYLCASSWDRGGETQYFGPGTRLLVL.

The CDR3, as DNA: TGTGCCAGCAGCGTAGGAGAACCCTACGAGCAGTACTTC. Translating it yields CASSVGEPYEQYF. The V and J genes are TRBV9 and TRBJ2-7, with D hard to call. The CDR3 contains 13 residues. Germline V gene lookup returns CDR1 SGDLS and CDR2 YYNGEE. With 0 bases removed from V and 2 bases from J, the gap between germline ends came to 6 bases. Drawing the rest from reference TRBV9 and TRBJ2-7, the complete variable domain is DSGVTQTPKHLITATGQRVTLRCSPRSGDLSVYWYQQSLDQGLQFLIQYYNGEERAKGNILERFSAQQFPDLHSELNLSSLELGDSALYFCASSVGEPYEQYFGPGTRLTVT.

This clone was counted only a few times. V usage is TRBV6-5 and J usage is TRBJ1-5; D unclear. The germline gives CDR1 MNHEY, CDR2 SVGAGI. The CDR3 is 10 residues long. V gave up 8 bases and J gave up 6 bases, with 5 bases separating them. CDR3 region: CASGSQPQHF. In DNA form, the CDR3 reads TGTGCCAGCGGGAGTCAGCCCCAGCATTTT.

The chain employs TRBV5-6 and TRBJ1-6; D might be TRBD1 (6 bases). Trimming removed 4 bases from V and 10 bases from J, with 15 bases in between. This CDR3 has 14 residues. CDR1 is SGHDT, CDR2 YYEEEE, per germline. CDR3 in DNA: TGTGCCAGCAGCGGCGGGGGGGCACGGTCACCCCTCCACTTT. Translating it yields CASSGGGARSPLHF. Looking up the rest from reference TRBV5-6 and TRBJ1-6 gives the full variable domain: DAGVTQSPTHLIKTRGQQVTLRCSPKSGHDTVSWYQQALGQGPQFIFQYYEEEERQRGNFPDRFSGHQFPNYSSELNVNALLLGDSALYLCASSGGGARSPLHFGNGTRLTVT.

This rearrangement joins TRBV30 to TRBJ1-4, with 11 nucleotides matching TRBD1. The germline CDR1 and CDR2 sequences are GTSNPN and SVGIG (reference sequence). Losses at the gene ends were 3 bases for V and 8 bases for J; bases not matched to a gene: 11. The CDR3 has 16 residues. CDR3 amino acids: CAWRTMDRGRVEKLFF. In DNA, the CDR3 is TGTGCCTGGAGGACCATGGACAGGGGGCGGGTCGAAAAACTGTTTTTT.